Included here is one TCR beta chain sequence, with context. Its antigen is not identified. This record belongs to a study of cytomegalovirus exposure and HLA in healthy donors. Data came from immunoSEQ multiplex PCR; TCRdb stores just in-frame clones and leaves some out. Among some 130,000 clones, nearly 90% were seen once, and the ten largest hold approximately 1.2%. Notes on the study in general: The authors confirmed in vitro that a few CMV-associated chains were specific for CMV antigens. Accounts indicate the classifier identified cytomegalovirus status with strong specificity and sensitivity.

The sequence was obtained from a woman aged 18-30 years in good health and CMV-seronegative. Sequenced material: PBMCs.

The CDR3 region has the DNA TGTGCCAGCTCAGTTGAGGGGAGGTACGAGCAGTACTTC. It codes for CASSVEGRYEQYF. V is TRBV18 and J is TRBJ2-7; D perhaps matches TRBD2 (6 bases). Germline V gene data show CDR1 as KGHSH and CDR2 as LQKENI. The CDR3 consists of 13 residues. Trimming took 5 bases from V and 4 from J, leaving 12 bases between them.